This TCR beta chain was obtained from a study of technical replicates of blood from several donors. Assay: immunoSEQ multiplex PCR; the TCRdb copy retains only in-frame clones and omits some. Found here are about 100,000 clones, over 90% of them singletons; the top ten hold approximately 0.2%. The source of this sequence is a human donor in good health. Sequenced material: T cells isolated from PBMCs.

The CDR3 bases are TGTGCCTGGAGTTCCGCAGTCTATGGCTACACCTTC. Translated, it gives CAWSSAVYGYTF. The gene calls are TRBV30 and TRBJ1-2; the D is unclear. Germline CDR1 GTSNPN, CDR2 SVGIG (reference sequence). Trimming took off 2 bases at V and 4 bases at J, with 8 bases between the two ends. The CDR3 has 12 amino acids.